What follows are 3 T cell receptor beta chains derived from one specimen sequenced in a study of neurological immune-mediated disorders. TCRdb reanalysed the 5' RACE reads using MiXCR and keeps one entry per CDR3 protein. The data contain 30,000 to 45,000 distinct CDR3 sequences, roughly 10% of them singletons. Material for sequencing was CD4+ T cells from blood. The receptors originated from a woman aged 30 to 39 with HTLV-1-associated myelopathy (HAM/TSP).

This clonotype was recorded many times. This chain links TRBV20-1 with TRBJ2-7, with 9 bases identical to TRBD2. V dropped 4 bases and J dropped 4; count of bases not matched to a gene: 8. Per germline, CDR1 DFQATT and CDR2 SNEGSKA (reference sequence). This CDR3 has 14 residues. The CDR3: CSATLASGVYEQYF. The DNA of the CDR3 is TGCAGTGCTACCCTGGCTAGCGGGGTTTACGAGCAGTACTTC.

This clonotype was counted ten times or more. The V and J genes are TRBV20-1 and TRBJ1-3; D ambiguous. Germline CDR1 and CDR2: DFQATT and SNEGSKA (reference sequence). This CDR3 is 14 amino acids long. Trimming shortened V by 4 bases and J by 1 base, and 11 bases separated the two germline ends. CDR3 DNA sequence: TGCAGTGCTAACAAAGGCGGGTCTGGAAACACCATATATTTT. Amino acid sequence: CSANKGGSGNTIYF.

This chain links TRBV4-1 with TRBJ2-3; 10 bases agree with TRBD2. V was pared by 0 bases and J by 3 bases, with 6 bases of the junction left unmatched. CDR1 is MGHRA, CDR2 YSYEKL, per germline. The CDR3 runs 17 residues. The CDR3, as DNA: TGCGCCAGCAGCCAAGAGGCACTAGCGGGATTAACAGATACGCAGTATTTT. It codes for CASSQEALAGLTDTQYF.